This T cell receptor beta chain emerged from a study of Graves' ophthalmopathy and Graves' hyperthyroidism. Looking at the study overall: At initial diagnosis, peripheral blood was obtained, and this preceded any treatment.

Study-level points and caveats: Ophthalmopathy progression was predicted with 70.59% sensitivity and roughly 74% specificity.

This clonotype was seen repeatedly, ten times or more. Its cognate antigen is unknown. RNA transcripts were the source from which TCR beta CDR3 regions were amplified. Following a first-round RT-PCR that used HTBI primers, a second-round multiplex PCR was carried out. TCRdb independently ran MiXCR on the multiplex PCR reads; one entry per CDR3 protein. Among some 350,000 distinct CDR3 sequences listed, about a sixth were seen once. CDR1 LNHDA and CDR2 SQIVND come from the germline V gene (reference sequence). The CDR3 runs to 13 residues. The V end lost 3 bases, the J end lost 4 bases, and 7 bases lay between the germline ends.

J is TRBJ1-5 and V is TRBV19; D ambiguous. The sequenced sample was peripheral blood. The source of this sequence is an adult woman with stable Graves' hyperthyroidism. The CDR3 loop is CASSILGNQPQHF. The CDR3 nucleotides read TGTGCCAGTAGTATTTTAGGAAATCAGCCCCAGCATTTT.